These T cell receptor beta chains were read from a single sample in a study of blood T cell repertoires in COVID-19. The table came from immunoSEQ multiplex PCR; TCRdb's copy has only in-frame clones and leaves some out. The sample holds about 290,000 clones; around 81% are singletons and the top ten take around 4.2%. Input material: peripheral blood. These receptors all come from a woman between 50 and 59 years old with active or convalescent COVID-19. Both conserved end residues are part of each CDR3. A D gene is named only where the DNA matches it firmly. For some rows the clone size is stated as once, few or many, or as a class when expanded; others skip it.

clone_size | d_call | j_call | cdr3_length | v_call | cdr3_nt | cdr3_aa
NA | TRBD2 | TRBJ2-1 | 14 | TRBV5-1 | TGCGCCAGCAGCGCCGACCCGGGGGAGGGTGAGCAGTTCTTC | CASSADPGEGEQFF
NA | NA | TRBJ1-1 | 15 | TRBV5-1 | TGCGCCAGCAGCTTGGGGGGCAGACCCGCTACTGAAGCTTTCTTT | CASSLGGRPATEAFF
NA | TRBD2 | TRBJ2-5 | 16 | TRBV7-6 | TGTGCCAGCAGTTCCTCCGGGACTAGAGTATACGAGACCCAGTACTTC | CASSSSGTRVYETQYF
few | NA | TRBJ2-7 | 16 | TRBV7-2 | TGTGCCAGCAGCTTAGGTTGGCTAGGGGGATCCTACGAGCAGTACTTC | CASSLGWLGGSYEQYF
NA | NA | TRBJ1-1 | 14 | TRBV6-5 | TGTGCCAGTAACCTCAAGGGGCAGAACACTGAAGCTTTCTTT | CASNLKGQNTEAFF
NA | TRBD1 | TRBJ1-5 | 15 | TRBV2 | TGTGCCAGCACCGGGACAGGGGCTAGCAATCAGCCCCAGCATTTT | CASTGTGASNQPQHF
NA | NA | TRBJ2-1 | 14 | TRBV29-1 | TGCAGCGGGGCCCCCAAGAACCTGATCCATGAGCAGTTCTTC | CSGAPKNLIHEQFF
NA | TRBD1 | TRBJ2-7 | 17 | TRBV28 | TGTGCCAGCAGTTCGCAAGCTCCGGGACAGGGGACCTACGAGCAGTACTTC | CASSSQAPGQGTYEQYF
once | TRBD2 | TRBJ2-5 | 14 | TRBV5-1 | TGCGCCAGCAGCTTGGCTAGCGGGGAAGAGACCCAGTACTTC | CASSLASGEETQYF
NA | NA | TRBJ1-2 | 11 | TRBV19 | TGTGCCAGTAGTTCCGAGGGTGGCTACACCTTC | CASSSEGGYTF
NA | TRBD1 | TRBJ2-7 | 15 | TRBV18 | TGTGCCAGCTCAAGGGCGGGACAGGTAGACTACGAGCAGTACTTC | CASSRAGQVDYEQYF
NA | NA | TRBJ1-5 | 13 | TRBV28 | TGTGCCAGCAGTTTATTGGGGAGAGGACCCCAGCATTTT | CASSLLGRGPQHF
NA | NA | TRBJ2-4 | 13 | TRBV12-3/TRBV12-4 | TGTGCCAGCAGTACAGGTGGCAAAAACATTCAGTACTTC | CASSTGGKNIQYF
NA | TRBD1 | TRBJ2-6 | 18 | TRBV2 | TGTGCCAGCAATGGACAGGGGCCCCTATATTCTGGGGCCAACGTCCTGACTTTC | CASNGQGPLYSGANVLTF
NA | NA | TRBJ2-7 | 14 | TRBV28 | TGTGCCAGCAGTGAACCGGGACTCCCCTACGAGCAGTACTTC | CASSEPGLPYEQYF
NA | NA | TRBJ1-1 | 11 | TRBV30 | TGTGCCTGGAGTAGAGGGACTGAAGCTTTCTTT | CAWSRGTEAFF
NA | NA | TRBJ2-3 | 12 | TRBV9 | TGTGCCAGCAGCGTAGAGTCCGGTACGCAGTATTTT | CASSVESGTQYF
many | NA | TRBJ2-3 | 13 | TRBV4-2 | TGTGCCAGCAGCCAAGAAGCCCGAGATACGCAGTATTTT | CASSQEARDTQYF
once | TRBD2 | TRBJ2-7 | 15 | TRBV7-9 | TGTGCCAGCAGCTTGGGACTAGCGGGAGAGGGAGAGCAGTACTTC | CASSLGLAGEGEQYF
NA | TRBD2 | TRBJ2-5 | 15 | TRBV28 | TGTGCCAGCAGTGGGAGACTAGCGGGAGCGGGGACCCAGTACTTC | CASSGRLAGAGTQYF
NA | TRBD2 | TRBJ2-3 | 15 | TRBV5-1 | TGCGCCAGCAGCTTACTAGCGGGAGGATCAGATACGCAGTATTTT | CASSLLAGGSDTQYF
NA | TRBD2 | TRBJ2-3 | 15 | TRBV14 | TGTGCCAGCAGCCGAGCGGGAGGGAGGACAGATACGCAGTATTTT | CASSRAGGRTDTQYF
few | TRBD2 | TRBJ2-5 | 15 | TRBV29-1 | TGCAGCGGAACCGGGACTAGCGGGAGGCGGGAGACCCAGTACTTC | CSGTGTSGRRETQYF
NA | NA | TRBJ1-2 | 14 | TRBV27 | TGTGCCAGCAGCTTAGGCGGGTCCCACAAACGGTACACCTTC | CASSLGGSHKRYTF
NA | TRBD1 | TRBJ2-1 | 14 | TRBV7-2 | TGTGCCAGCAGCATGGGACAGGGGCAGAATGAGCAGTTCTTC | CASSMGQGQNEQFF
NA | TRBD1 | TRBJ2-5 | 17 | TRBV5-1 | TGCGCCAGCAGCTTGATCTCCGGGACAGGGCGAATGAAGACCCAGTACTTC | CASSLISGTGRMKTQYF